Below, 3 T cell receptor beta chains from the same sample are listed, as sequenced in a study of regulatory T cells in long-lasting Graves disease. For TCR beta, libraries came from iRepertoire HTBI primers and Arm-PCR of CDR3 regions. Each CDR3 protein gets one entry after TCRdb re-called the multiplex PCR reads with MiXCR. The sample has 320,000 or so distinct CDR3 sequences; approximately 20% are singletons. Time point specified: newly diagnosed GD, antithyroid drugs for less than 3 months. From PBMCs, RNA was extracted and then used to make the TCR library. The sequencing used peripheral blood mononuclear cells (PBMCs), collected at new diagnosis, from a patient treated with antithyroid drugs. Receptors originate from a female donor with Graves disease.

This clonotype was counted only a few times. The genes are TRBV9 and TRBJ2-2; 7 bases align to TRBD2. V lost 1 base and J lost 5; bases outside the gene matches: 2. Germline V gene sequence: CDR1 SGDLS, CDR2 YYNGEE. The CDR3 has 14 amino acids. CDR3 amino acids: CASSVTGGTGELFF. Here the CDR3 DNA reads TGTGCCAGCAGCGTAACGGGAGGAACCGGGGAGCTGTTTTTT. Variable domain in full (rest from reference TRBV9 and TRBJ2-2): DSGVTQTPKHLITATGQRVTLRCSPRSGDLSVYWYQQSLDQGLQFLIQYYNGEERAKGNILERFSAQQFPDLHSELNLSSLELGDSALYFCASSVTGGTGELFFGEGSRLTVL.

The chain recombines TRBV9 with TRBJ2-7; 11 nucleotides align to TRBD2. V lost 5 bases to trimming and J lost 3 bases; unmatched junction nucleotides: 4. CDR3 size: 14 residues. The germline CDR1 and CDR2 sequences are SGDLS and YYNGEE. This chain's CDR3 is CASSGGTSGYEQYF. CDR3 DNA: TGTGCCAGCAGTGGGGGGACTAGCGGCTACGAGCAGTACTTC.

This clonotype was detected only a few times. This chain connects TRBV20-1 to TRBJ1-1; possibly TRBD1 for D (5 bases). V lost 4 bases and J 2 bases, leaving 11 bases between the germline ends. The CDR3 has 13 residues. Germline V lookup: CDR1 DFQATT, CDR2 SNEGSKA (reference sequence). CDR3 protein: CSATGGGNTEAFF. Written as DNA, the CDR3 is TGCAGTGCTACGGGGGGAGGAAACACTGAAGCTTTCTTT.